This TCR beta chain was documented in a study of T cell responses to AZD1222 COVID-19 vaccine. Study at large: Pooled in the analysis were second doses at about 4 or about 12 weeks.

As for this clone: What it binds is not known.

Measured with immunoSEQ multiplex PCR; TCRdb has only the in-frame clones, and not every one. The table has approximately 180,000 clones, roughly 89% seen once. Whole-study results and caveats: Samples come after the peak T cell response, not at day 14. Two AZD1222 administrations were followed by greater Spike-specific TCR breadth and depth.

Germline V gene lookup returns CDR1 LNHDA and CDR2 SQIVND (reference sequence). The CDR3 spans 14 residues. Unmatched junction bases numbered 3, after V lost 5 bases and J lost 3 bases. The sample in question was peripheral blood, obtained on day 0 of AZD1222 vaccination. This chain links TRBV19 with TRBJ1-4; 7 positions match TRBD1. The receptor was derived from an adult in good health. The CDR3 DNA is TGTGCCAGTAGTCCCGGGACAGCTAATGAAAAACTGTTTTTT. It is translated as CASSPGTANEKLFF. Drawing the rest from reference TRBV19 and TRBJ1-4, the complete variable domain is DGGITQSPKYLFRKEGQNVTLSCEQNLNHDAMYWYRQDPGQGLRLIYYSQIVNDFQKGDIAEGYSVSREKKESFPLTVTSAQKNPTAFYLCASSPGTANEKLFFGSGTQLSVL.